This T cell receptor (beta chain) was recovered during a study of Graves' ophthalmopathy and Graves' hyperthyroidism. The wider study: The blood sample was drawn at first diagnosis and before any treatment.

The CDR3 runs 15 residues. J was trimmed by 6 bases and V by 4 bases; bases with no gene match: 7. Germline lookup yields CDR1 SGDLS and CDR2 YYNGEE. CAS ≥3, NOSPECS ≥4, moderate-to-severe activity and duration under 3 months marked donors with ophthalmopathy. Other autoimmune diseases, uncontrolled infections, pregnancy or lactation led to the exclusion of patients. It was on clinical symptoms, serum thyroxine, TRAb, thyroid ultrasound and orbital computed tomography that diagnosis relied. The study amplified TCR beta CDR3 regions using RNA transcripts. The first-round RT-PCR employed HTBI primers together with the Qiagen OneStep RT-PCR kit. A multiplex PCR was then performed as the second round. Using its own MiXCR run on the multiplex PCR reads, TCRdb lists one record per CDR3 protein. The data show over 650,000 distinct CDR3 sequences, about 41% seen once.

This receptor was identified in an adult man with Graves' ophthalmopathy. Sequencing was performed on peripheral blood. The V and J genes are TRBV9 and TRBJ1-2, with TRBD1 matching over 12 bases. The CDR3 DNA sequence: TGTGCCAGCAGCTTAGGGACAGGGGGCGTTCATGGCTACACCTTC. Protein product: CASSLGTGGVHGYTF.